A selection of T cell receptor beta chains follows, all from one sample in a study of T cell repertoires in cytomegalovirus infection. One entry per CDR3 protein results from TCRdb running MiXCR on the reads. The data contain more than 500,000 distinct CDR3 sequences, 16% of them singletons. What was sequenced was CD8+ T cells from PBMCs. The receptors were gathered from a human donor in good health (CMV status not recorded). Some clones in this sample may be carry-over from other donors' samples. Each CDR3 is given with its conserved first and last residue. Fields, in order: V gene, J gene, CDR3 protein.

v_gene: TRBV7-3
j_gene: TRBJ1-1
CDR3aa: CASSERQGVKTEAFF

v_gene: TRBV6-6
j_gene: TRBJ2-1
CDR3aa: CASTSTSGSYNEQFF

v_gene: TRBV9
j_gene: TRBJ2-4
CDR3aa: CASSPRHTLAKNIQYF

v_gene: TRBV12-3/TRBV12-4
j_gene: TRBJ1-5
CDR3aa: CASSRTGNNDNQPQHF

v_gene: TRBV12-3/TRBV12-4
j_gene: TRBJ2-1
CDR3aa: CASSLALFVEEQFF

v_gene: TRBV20-1
j_gene: TRBJ1-6
CDR3aa: CSSPGTNSPLHF

v_gene: TRBV10-3
j_gene: TRBJ2-1
CDR3aa: CAISEYQGTYNEQFF

v_gene: TRBV7-9
j_gene: TRBJ1-1
CDR3aa: CASSVTGLEAFF

v_gene: TRBV7-3
j_gene: TRBJ2-7
CDR3aa: CASSSRTSGSTHEQYF

v_gene: TRBV11-1
j_gene: TRBJ1-1
CDR3aa: CASSPLQGARRTEAFF

v_gene: TRBV14
j_gene: TRBJ1-2
CDR3aa: CASSLQTRSYGYTF

v_gene: TRBV7-9
j_gene: TRBJ2-5
CDR3aa: CAIGQLGGIQYF

v_gene: TRBV24-1
j_gene: TRBJ2-2
CDR3aa: CATSEVLAPGELFF

v_gene: TRBV20-1
j_gene: TRBJ1-1
CDR3aa: CSARDFRNRNTEAFF

v_gene: TRBV7-4
j_gene: TRBJ2-3
CDR3aa: CASSRGLAGGHTQYF

v_gene: TRBV7-8
j_gene: TRBJ2-7
CDR3aa: CASSPGGGAYEQYF

v_gene: TRBV7-2
j_gene: TRBJ2-7
CDR3aa: CASSFPVSGQGADEQYF

v_gene: TRBV28
j_gene: TRBJ2-1
CDR3aa: CASSRPRQGLVDEQFF

v_gene: TRBV7-6
j_gene: TRBJ1-1
CDR3aa: CASSLGTGYTEAFF

v_gene: TRBV7-6
j_gene: TRBJ1-4
CDR3aa: CASSLLGPGEKLFF

v_gene: TRBV9
j_gene: TRBJ2-2
CDR3aa: CASSVSGTRGGELFF

v_gene: TRBV20-1
j_gene: TRBJ2-1
CDR3aa: CSARDMGSLYNEQFF

v_gene: TRBV19
j_gene: TRBJ2-4
CDR3aa: CASNSLRDRANIQYF

v_gene: TRBV29-1
j_gene: TRBJ2-1
CDR3aa: CSVQADPFISYNEQFF